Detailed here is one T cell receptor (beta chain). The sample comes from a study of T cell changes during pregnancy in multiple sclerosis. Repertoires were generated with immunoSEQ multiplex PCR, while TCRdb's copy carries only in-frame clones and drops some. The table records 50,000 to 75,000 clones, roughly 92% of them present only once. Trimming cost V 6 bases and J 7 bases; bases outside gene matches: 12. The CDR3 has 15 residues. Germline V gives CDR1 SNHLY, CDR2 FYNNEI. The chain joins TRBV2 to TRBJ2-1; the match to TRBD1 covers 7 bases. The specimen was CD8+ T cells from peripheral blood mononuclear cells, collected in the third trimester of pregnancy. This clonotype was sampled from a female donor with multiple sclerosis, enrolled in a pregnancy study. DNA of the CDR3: TGTGCCAGCAGATACACGGGACAGCTTAGGAATGAGCAGTTCTTC. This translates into CASRYTGQLRNEQFF.